This T cell receptor (beta chain) was sequenced for a study of OX40 agonist ivuxolimab in advanced cancers. Some clones are missing from TCRdb's copy, which holds only in-frame ones; the method was immunoSEQ multiplex PCR. The data show about 63,000 clones, with about 88% seen just once and about 0.82% held by the top ten. Trimming took off 1 base at V and 0 bases at J, with 10 bases between the two ends. Germline V gene sequence: CDR1 SGHRS, CDR2 YFSETQ. The CDR3 extends over 15 amino acids. Autoimmune disease history or systemic immunosuppression meant exclusion. The sequence was collected from an adult with an advanced solid tumor such as melanoma, head and neck, liver or kidney cancer. The V call is TRBV5-1, the J call TRBJ1-1; D unclear. The sample in question was CD4+ or CD8+ T cells sorted from blood, obtained in a trial of the OX40 agonist ivuxolimab. CDR3 sequence: CASSLFEGMNTEAFF. Written as DNA, the CDR3 is TGCGCCAGCAGCTTGTTTGAAGGGATGAACACTGAAGCTTTCTTT. Variable domain in full (rest from reference TRBV5-1 and TRBJ1-1): KAGVTQTPRYLIKTRGQQVTLSCSPISGHRSVSWYQQTPGQGLQFLFEYFSETQRNKGNFPGRFSGRQFSNSRSEMNVSTLELGDSALYLCASSLFEGMNTEAFFGQGTRLTVV.